The present T cell receptor (beta chain) was sequenced within a study of beta chain features in type 1 diabetes. From germline, CDR1 is MNHEY and CDR2 SVGAGI. The CDR3 is made up of 16 amino acids. Trimming stripped 4 bases from V and 0 bases from J, with 13 bases between. A word on this clone: What it binds is not known.

Every isolated RNA sample was fully reverse transcribed, so sequencing captured expressed TCRB transcripts. Here immunoSEQ multiplex PCR was the method, and the copy in TCRdb shows in-frame clones only, minus some. The data contain under 450,000 clones, 14% of them singletons. Study findings and constraints: Patients with type 1 diabetes carried fewer insertions and had more deletions at their VDJ junctions.

Sequencing was performed on naive CD4+ T cells from blood. This sequence joins TRBV6-5 and TRBJ2-1; D gene uncertain. The TCR originated in a man under 40 in good health. The CDR3 nucleotides are TGTGCCAGCAGTTTCCGACTCTTTAGCTCCTACAATGAGCAGTTCTTC. Translating gives CASSFRLFSSYNEQFF.